This entry lists 28 T cell receptor beta chains sequenced from one sample in a study of T cell changes during pregnancy in multiple sclerosis. TCRdb keeps only in-frame clones here, not all; method: immunoSEQ multiplex PCR. The profile shows some 85,000 clones, 85% to 95% of them singletons. The sequencing used peripheral blood, collected in the third trimester of pregnancy. The receptors here all came from a female donor with multiple sclerosis, enrolled in a pregnancy study.

V usage is TRBV6-5 and J usage is TRBJ2-3; 11 bases agree with TRBD1. Germline values: CDR1 MNHEY, CDR2 SVGAGI. The CDR3 is 13 amino acids. Losses at the gene ends were 10 bases for V and 5 bases for J; bases not matched to a gene: 5. The CDR3 protein is CATRTGGGDTQYF. The DNA for the CDR3 is TGTGCCACCCGGACAGGGGGCGGAGATACGCAGTATTTT.

CDR3 in DNA: TGTGCCAGCAGATACCGAACAGGGTATACCCACGAGCAGTACTTC. This gives the protein CASRYRTGYTHEQYF. This chain uses TRBV7-9 with TRBJ2-7; a weak D match, TRBD1 (6 bases). In germline, CDR1 is SEHNR, CDR2 FQNEAQ (reference sequence). The CDR3 is 15 residues long. V was trimmed by 6 bases and J by 5 bases, leaving 20 bases between them.

The chain employs TRBV7-2 and TRBJ1-4; D gene unclear. Deletions cut 2 bases from V and 0 bases from J, with 4 bases between. This CDR3 spans 14 amino acids. Germline CDR1 SGHTA, CDR2 FQGNSA. The chain's CDR3 is CASSLPATNEKLFF. CDR3 DNA sequence: TGTGCCAGCAGCTTACCCGCAACTAATGAAAAACTGTTTTTT.

This sequence joins TRBV27 and TRBJ2-7; 7 nucleotides line up with TRBD1. The CDR3 has 15 residues. The junction had 4 bases not matched to a gene; V was cut back by 0 bases and J by 2 bases. Germline CDR1 is MNHEY and CDR2 is SMNVEV (reference sequence). The CDR3: CASSLSGDSPYEQYF. As DNA, the CDR3 is TGTGCCAGCAGTTTATCTGGGGACAGCCCCTACGAGCAGTACTTC.

The chain combines TRBV30 with TRBJ2-7; D is uncertain. Germline V gene lookup returns CDR1 GTSNPN and CDR2 SVGIG (reference sequence). V was trimmed by 2 bases and J by 8 bases, leaving 13 bases between them. The CDR3 is 12 amino acids. The CDR3 spells CAWSPPPGKQYF. The CDR3 bases are TGTGCCTGGAGTCCCCCTCCTGGCAAGCAGTACTTC.

The CDR3 spells CASSFGQVNTEAFF. CDR3 DNA: TGTGCCAGCAGTTTTGGACAGGTTAACACTGAAGCTTTCTTT. The V call is TRBV6-1, the J call TRBJ1-1, with 7 nucleotides matching TRBD1. The CDR3 consists of 14 residues. J lost 2 bases, V lost 5 bases, and 5 bases had no gene match. CDR1 is MNHNS and CDR2 is SASEGT in the germline V gene.

The V gene is TRBV6-1, the J gene TRBJ2-7, with a weak D call TRBD1 (5 bases). The CDR3 has 15 residues. Per the germline V gene, CDR1 is MNHNS and CDR2 is SASEGT. The V end was cut by 2 bases, the J end by 1 base, with 12 bases between. CDR3 region: CASSELQASSYEQYF. In nucleotides, the CDR3 is TGTGCCAGCAGTGAATTACAGGCATCATCCTACGAGCAGTACTTC.

The V gene is TRBV19, the J gene TRBJ2-7, with 8 nucleotides matching TRBD2. The CDR3 is 16 residues long. Germline V lookup: CDR1 LNHDA, CDR2 SQIVND (reference sequence). V trimming: 2 bases; J trimming: 3 bases; junction bases outside the gene matches: 9. CDR3 in amino acids: CASSISAGALDYEQYF. CDR3 in DNA: TGTGCCAGTAGTATATCAGCGGGAGCCCTAGACTACGAGCAGTACTTC.

This clone was observed once. The chain carries TRBV9 and TRBJ1-2; 8 bases match TRBD1. CDR1 and CDR2 from the germline V gene are SGDLS and YYNGEE. The trim removed 4 bases at V and 4 bases at J, leaving 9 bases unmatched. The CDR3 spans 15 residues. Written as DNA, the CDR3 is TGTGCCAGCAGCCCCCGGTCAGGGGGCGCCTATGGCTACACCTTC. This sequence encodes CASSPRSGGAYGYTF.

The chain couples TRBV6-1 to TRBJ1-5, with 9 nucleotides matching TRBD1. CDR3 length: 14 amino acids. J was trimmed by 7 bases and V by 6 bases; bases with no gene match: 7. Germline-derived CDR1 and CDR2 are MNHNS and SASEGT. CDR3 sequence (DNA): TGTGCCAGCAGCCCCCCGGGACAGGGACAGCCCCAGCATTTT. Amino acids: CASSPPGQGQPQHF.

CDR3 sequence (DNA): TGCGCCAGCAGCCTGGTGGGGCAGGTAATCTCTGGGGCCAACGTCCTGACTTTC. Protein sequence: CASSLVGQVISGANVLTF. The rearrangement joins TRBV5-1 to TRBJ2-6, with a weak D call TRBD1 (5 bases). Germline V gives CDR1 SGHRS, CDR2 YFSETQ. This CDR3 comprises 18 residues. With 4 bases removed from V and 0 bases from J, the gap between germline ends came to 17 bases.

The rearrangement uses TRBV19 and TRBJ1-1; no reliable D call. Germline CDR1 LNHDA, CDR2 SQIVND (reference sequence). The CDR3 contains 15 residues. Trimming removed 6 bases from V and 2 bases from J, with 16 bases in between. CDR3 nucleotides: TGTGCCAGTAGCCGGCGCGGGCCTCCTAACACTGAAGCTTTCTTT. The encoded protein is CASSRRGPPNTEAFF.

V usage is TRBV5-6 and J usage is TRBJ2-7; 7 bases match TRBD2. With V trimmed by 4 bases and J by 5 bases, 6 bases remained unmatched. The CDR3 runs to 13 residues. CDR1 and CDR2 (germline): SGHDT, YYEEEE. The CDR3 loop is CASSPGLTHEQYF. The CDR3 DNA reads as TGTGCCAGCAGCCCGGGACTAACCCACGAGCAGTACTTC. The full variable domain, in which reference TRBV5-6 and TRBJ2-7 provide the parts outside the CDR3, is DAGVTQSPTHLIKTRGQQVTLRCSPKSGHDTVSWYQQALGQGPQFIFQYYEEEERQRGNFPDRFSGHQFPNYSSELNVNALLLGDSALYLCASSPGLTHEQYFGPGTRLTVT.

The chain combines TRBV7-2 with TRBJ2-6; TRBD1 matches at 9 bases. Germline values: CDR1 SGHTA, CDR2 FQGNSA. This CDR3 spans 15 amino acids. V dropped 3 bases and J dropped 8; count of bases not matched to a gene: 5. CDR3: CASSLAGQGPNVLTF. CDR3 nucleotide sequence: TGTGCCAGCAGCTTGGCGGGACAGGGTCCCAACGTCCTGACTTTC.

This clone was seen a single time. J is TRBJ2-7 and V is TRBV4-1; tentative D call: TRBD2 (6 bases). The germline V and J ends were trimmed by 2 bases and 2 bases, with 13 bases remaining between them. Germline V gives CDR1 MGHRA, CDR2 YSYEKL. CDR3 size: 15 residues. CDR3 nucleotide sequence: TGCGCCAGCAGCCAATTGGGACTGCAAACCTACGAGCAGTACTTC. Translated: CASSQLGLQTYEQYF.

V and J are TRBV19 and TRBJ2-5; TRBD1 agrees at 10 bases. The CDR3 length is 13 residues. V lost 8 bases to trimming and J lost 7 bases; unmatched junction nucleotides: 7. Germline loops: CDR1 LNHDA, CDR2 SQIVND (reference sequence). CDR3 protein: CASPDRGLGTQYF. The CDR3 DNA reads TGTGCCAGTCCTGACAGGGGGCTTGGGACCCAGTACTTC.

The gene calls are TRBV7-6 and TRBJ2-1; the match to TRBD2 covers 8 bases. The V gene's germline CDR1 is SGHVS and CDR2 FNYEAQ. This CDR3 is built from 17 residues. J lost 0 bases, V lost 3 bases, and 7 bases had no gene match. CDR3 nucleotides: TGTGCCAGCAGCTTGGGACTAGGTCAGAGCTCCTACAATGAGCAGTTCTTC. It encodes CASSLGLGQSSYNEQFF.

V usage is TRBV27 and J usage is TRBJ2-2, with TRBD2 as a possible D gene (6 bases). Trimming removed 2 bases from V and 5 bases from J, with 9 bases in between. Looked up from germline, CDR1 is MNHEY and CDR2 is SMNVEV (reference sequence). This CDR3 comprises 14 residues. The CDR3 is CASSLRRETGELFF. The CDR3 nucleotides are TGTGCCAGCAGTTTAAGGAGGGAGACCGGGGAGCTGTTTTTT.

The chain links TRBV5-6 to TRBJ2-7, with D hard to call. V was clipped by 7 bases and J by 4 bases, with 12 bases between them. The CDR3 contains 12 residues. The germline V gene encodes CDR1 SGHDT and CDR2 YYEEEE. The CDR3 sequence: CASLGGPYEQYF. Written as DNA, the CDR3 is TGTGCCAGCTTAGGCGGTCCTTACGAGCAGTACTTC. The variable domain in full, with the rest retrieved from reference TRBV5-6 and TRBJ2-7, is DAGVTQSPTHLIKTRGQQVTLRCSPKSGHDTVSWYQQALGQGPQFIFQYYEEEERQRGNFPDRFSGHQFPNYSSELNVNALLLGDSALYLCASLGGPYEQYFGPGTRLTVT.

The gene calls are TRBV6-4 and TRBJ1-3, with 7 positions matching TRBD1. The CDR3 has 15 residues. V lost 6 bases to trimming and J lost 3 bases; unmatched junction nucleotides: 8. Per the germline V gene, CDR1 is MRHNA and CDR2 is SNTAGT. The CDR3 reads CASSADRLSGNTIYF. CDR3 nucleotide sequence: TGTGCCAGCAGCGCGGACAGGTTGAGTGGAAACACCATATATTTT.

The V and J genes are TRBV19 and TRBJ2-1; TRBD2 matches at 10 bases. After removal of 9 bases from V and 9 bases from J, the junction contained 11 bases not matched to a gene. The CDR3 is made up of 14 amino acids. CDR1 is LNHDA and CDR2 is SQIVND in the germline V gene (reference sequence). CDR3 sequence (DNA): TGTGCCAGCACCGCGCTAGCGGGAGATCGTGAGCAGTTCTTC. Residues: CASTALAGDREQFF.

This clone was observed once. This chain uses TRBV6-1 with TRBJ2-7; the match to TRBD1 covers 10 bases. CDR3 length: 15 residues. V shed 4 bases and J 2 bases; nucleotides not matched to a gene: 5. Germline loops: CDR1 MNHNS, CDR2 SASEGT. The CDR3 DNA sequence: TGTGCCAGCAGTGTCGGGACAGGGGTCCCCTACGAGCAGTACTTC. It yields the protein CASSVGTGVPYEQYF.

This clone appeared once. The rearrangement links TRBV5-6 to TRBJ2-7, with D possibly TRBD2 on 5 matching bases. CDR3 size: 17 residues. Trimming pared 0 bases from V and 0 bases from J, leaving 16 bases between. The germline V gene encodes CDR1 SGHDT and CDR2 YYEEEE. CDR3 in DNA: TGTGCCAGCAGCTTGGATCGCGGCGGGCCGCCCTCCTACGAGCAGTACTTC. Amino acids: CASSLDRGGPPSYEQYF.

The CDR3 DNA follows: TGTGCCACCAGCAGGACGGGAGGGCCGAAAACGGAGACCCAGTACTTC. This sequence encodes CATSRTGGPKTETQYF. The chain recombines TRBV15 with TRBJ2-5, with 8 bases identical to TRBD2. With V trimmed by 3 bases and J by 5 bases, 11 bases remained unmatched. The CDR3 sequence is 16 residues long. Germline lookup yields CDR1 LNHNV and CDR2 YYDKDF (reference sequence). The whole variable domain, filled in from reference TRBV15 and TRBJ2-5, reads DAMVIQNPRYQVTQFGKPVTLSCSQTLNHNVMYWYQQKSSQAPKLLFHYYDKDFNNEADTPDNFQSRRPNTSFCFLDIRSPGLGDTAMYLCATSRTGGPKTETQYFGPGTRLLVL.

The rearrangement uses TRBV10-3 and TRBJ2-1; D remains unclear. The length of the CDR3 is 14 residues. Germline CDR1 ENHRY, CDR2 SYGVKD. The V gene lost 2 bases and the J gene lost 0 bases, with 5 bases spanning the gap. The chain's CDR3 is CAISEPISYNEQFF. The DNA for the CDR3 is TGTGCCATCAGTGAGCCCATCTCCTACAATGAGCAGTTCTTC.

V is TRBV14 and J is TRBJ2-7; the D gene is possibly TRBD2 (5 bases). Germline CDR1 and CDR2: SGHDN and FVKESK. Trimming removed 3 bases at V and 0 bases at J, with 9 bases between. This CDR3 has 14 amino acids. The CDR3 loop is CASSQPGNSYEQYF. CDR3 DNA: TGTGCCAGCAGCCAGCCCGGGAACTCCTACGAGCAGTACTTC.

V and J are TRBV12-1 and TRBJ2-3; TRBD2, the D gene given by the table, was not confirmed from the DNA. TRBV12-1 has pseudogene status. The length of the CDR3 is 18 residues. CDR3 in DNA: TGTGCCAGCAGCTTTGCTCCTGGGTACTACCGCTACACAGATACGCAGTATTTT. It is translated as CASSFAPGYYRYTDTQYF.

This rearrangement joins TRBV9 to TRBJ1-2, with TRBD1 as a possible D gene (5 bases). Germline V gene sequence: CDR1 SGDLS, CDR2 YYNGEE. The CDR3 is 13 amino acids. V lost 2 bases and J 7 bases, leaving 12 bases between the germline ends. The chain's CDR3 is CASSVPPGGGYTF. CDR3 DNA: TGTGCCAGCAGCGTCCCACCGGGGGGTGGCTACACCTTC. Combining the CDR3 with reference TRBV9 and TRBJ1-2 gives the whole variable domain DSGVTQTPKHLITATGQRVTLRCSPRSGDLSVYWYQQSLDQGLQFLIQYYNGEERAKGNILERFSAQQFPDLHSELNLSSLELGDSALYFCASSVPPGGGYTFGSGTRLTVV.